This T cell receptor beta chain appears in the sequencing data of a study of T cells in Graves' hyperthyroidism and ophthalmopathy. Findings and limits, study-wide: The blood repertoire included most of the expanded thyroid clonotypes above 0.001. Ophthalmopathy onset followed model prediction by a median around 6.9 months.

This clonotype was seen repeatedly, ten times or more. The antigen is not known. Amplification targeted TCR beta CDR3 regions from RNA transcripts. Researchers ran a first-round RT-PCR on the TCR CDR3 using the HTBI primer set. TCRdb redid the calling of the multiplex PCR reads with MiXCR, one entry per CDR3 protein. The sample has around 300,000 distinct CDR3 sequences, approximately 15% seen once. Enrolled ophthalmopathy patients presented with a Clinical Activity Score of at least 3, a NOSPECS grade of at least 4, and disease duration under 3 months. This CDR3 is built from 15 residues. V lost 3 bases to trimming and J lost 5 bases; unmatched junction nucleotides: 2.

The sequenced sample was blood. This rearrangement joins TRBV12-3 or TRBV12-4 to TRBJ2-2, with 11 bases that match TRBD2. The clonotype was recovered from a woman in her thirties or forties with Graves' ophthalmopathy. As DNA, the CDR3 is TGTGCCAGCAGTTTGCTAGCGGGAGGAACCGGGGAGCTGTTTTTT. Encoded protein: CASSLLAGGTGELFF.